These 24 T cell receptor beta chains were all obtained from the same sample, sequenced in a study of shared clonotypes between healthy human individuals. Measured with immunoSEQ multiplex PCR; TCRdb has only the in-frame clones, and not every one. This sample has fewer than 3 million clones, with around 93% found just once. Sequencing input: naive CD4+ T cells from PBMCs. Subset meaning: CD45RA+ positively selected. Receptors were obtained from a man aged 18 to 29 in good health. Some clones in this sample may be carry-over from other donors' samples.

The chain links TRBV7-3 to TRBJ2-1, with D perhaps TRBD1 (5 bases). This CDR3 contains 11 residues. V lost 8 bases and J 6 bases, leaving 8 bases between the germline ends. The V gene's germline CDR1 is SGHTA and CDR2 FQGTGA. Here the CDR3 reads CASGRGNEQFF. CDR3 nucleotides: TGTGCCAGCGGTAGGGGCAATGAGCAGTTCTTC. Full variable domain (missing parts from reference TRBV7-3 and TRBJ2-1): GAGVSQTPSNKVTEKGKYVELRCDPISGHTALYWYRQSLGQGPEFLIYFQGTGAADDSGLPNDRFFAVRPEGSVSTLKIQRTERGDSAVYLCASGRGNEQFFGPGTRLTVL.

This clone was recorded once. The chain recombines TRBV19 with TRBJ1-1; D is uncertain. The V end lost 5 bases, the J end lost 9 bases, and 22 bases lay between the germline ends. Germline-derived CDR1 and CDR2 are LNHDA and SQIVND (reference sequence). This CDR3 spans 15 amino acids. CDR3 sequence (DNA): TGTGCCAGTAGTCTACCCCGGGAGCGAAGCGTGAAAGCTTTCTTT. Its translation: CASSLPRERSVKAFF.

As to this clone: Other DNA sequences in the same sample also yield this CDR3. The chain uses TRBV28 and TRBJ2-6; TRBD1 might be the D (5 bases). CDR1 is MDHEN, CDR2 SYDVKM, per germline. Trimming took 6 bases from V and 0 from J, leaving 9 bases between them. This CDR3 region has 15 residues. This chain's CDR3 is CASSRQRSGANVLTF. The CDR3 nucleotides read TGTGCCAGCAGCAGACAGCGCTCTGGGGCCAACGTCCTGACTTTC.

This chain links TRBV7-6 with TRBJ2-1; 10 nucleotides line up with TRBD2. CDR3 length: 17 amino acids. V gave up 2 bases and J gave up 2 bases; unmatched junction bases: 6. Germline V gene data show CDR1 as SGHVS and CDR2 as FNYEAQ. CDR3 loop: CASSLSSGSLTYNEQFF. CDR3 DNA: TGTGCCAGCAGCTTATCTAGCGGGAGCTTGACCTACAATGAGCAGTTCTTC.

CDR3 in amino acids: CASSPLQRAIEAFF. For the CDR3, the DNA is TGTGCCAGCTCACCACTACAGAGGGCCATTGAAGCTTTCTTT. The chain couples TRBV18 to TRBJ1-1; D is undetermined. Germline assignment: CDR1 KGHSH and CDR2 LQKENI. Trimming cost V 1 base and J 7 bases, with 13 bases left between them. The CDR3 is made up of 14 amino acids.

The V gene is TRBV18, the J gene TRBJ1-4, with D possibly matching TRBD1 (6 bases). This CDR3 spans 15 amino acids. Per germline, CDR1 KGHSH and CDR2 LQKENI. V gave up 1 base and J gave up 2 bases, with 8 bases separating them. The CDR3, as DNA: TGTGCCAGCTCACCACTGCAGGGGACTAATGAAAAACTGTTTTTT. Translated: CASSPLQGTNEKLFF.

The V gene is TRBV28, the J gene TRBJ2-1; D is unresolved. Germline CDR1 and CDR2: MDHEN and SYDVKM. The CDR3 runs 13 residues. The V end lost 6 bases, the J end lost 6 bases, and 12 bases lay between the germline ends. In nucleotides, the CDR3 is TGTGCCAGCAGCCTAGTGGCTGGCAATGAGCAGTTCTTC. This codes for CASSLVAGNEQFF.

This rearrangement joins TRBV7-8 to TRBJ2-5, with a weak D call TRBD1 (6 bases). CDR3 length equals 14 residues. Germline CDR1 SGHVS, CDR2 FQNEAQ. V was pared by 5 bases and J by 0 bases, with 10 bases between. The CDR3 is CASSAWTDQETQYF. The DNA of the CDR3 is TGTGCCAGCAGCGCCTGGACAGACCAAGAGACCCAGTACTTC.

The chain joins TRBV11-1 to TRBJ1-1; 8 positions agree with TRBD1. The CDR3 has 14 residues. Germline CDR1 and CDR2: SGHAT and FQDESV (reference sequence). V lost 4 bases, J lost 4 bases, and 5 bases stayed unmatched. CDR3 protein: CASSSDRVSTEAFF. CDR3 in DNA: TGTGCCAGCAGCTCGGACAGGGTAAGCACTGAAGCTTTCTTT. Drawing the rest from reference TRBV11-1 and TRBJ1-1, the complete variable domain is EAEVAQSPRYKITEKSQAVAFWCDPISGHATLYWYRQILGQGPELLVQFQDESVVDDSQLPKDRFSAERLKGVDSTLKIQPAELGDSAMYLCASSSDRVSTEAFFGQGTRLTVV.

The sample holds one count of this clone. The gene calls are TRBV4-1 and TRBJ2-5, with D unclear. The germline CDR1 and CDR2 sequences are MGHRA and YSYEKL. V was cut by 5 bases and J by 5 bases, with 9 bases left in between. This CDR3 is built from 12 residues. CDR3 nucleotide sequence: TGCGCCAGCAGCGCGCCTCGGGAGACCCAGTACTTC. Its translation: CASSAPRETQYF.

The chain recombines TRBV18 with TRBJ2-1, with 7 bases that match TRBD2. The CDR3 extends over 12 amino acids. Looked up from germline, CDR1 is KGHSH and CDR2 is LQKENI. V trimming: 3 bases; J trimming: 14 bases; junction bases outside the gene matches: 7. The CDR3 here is CASSPSEGGKFF. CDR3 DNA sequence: TGTGCCAGCTCACCGTCGGAGGGAGGGAAGTTCTTC.

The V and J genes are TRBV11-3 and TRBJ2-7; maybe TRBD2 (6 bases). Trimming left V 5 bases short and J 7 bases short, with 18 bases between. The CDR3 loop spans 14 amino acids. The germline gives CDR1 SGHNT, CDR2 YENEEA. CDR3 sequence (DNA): TGTGCCAGCAGCCCCGACCCCCGGGGGAGGGAGCAGTACTTC. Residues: CASSPDPRGREQYF.

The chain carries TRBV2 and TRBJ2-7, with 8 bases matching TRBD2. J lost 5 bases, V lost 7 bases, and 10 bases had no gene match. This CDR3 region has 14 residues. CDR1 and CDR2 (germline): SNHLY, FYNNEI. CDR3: CASTREREINEQYF. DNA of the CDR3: TGTGCCAGCACTCGGGAGCGGGAGATCAACGAGCAGTACTTC.

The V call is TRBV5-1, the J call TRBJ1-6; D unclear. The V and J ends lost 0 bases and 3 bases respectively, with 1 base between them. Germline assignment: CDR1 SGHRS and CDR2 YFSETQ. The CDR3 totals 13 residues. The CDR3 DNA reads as TGCGCCAGCAGCTTGGGCTATAATTCACCCCTCCACTTT. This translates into CASSLGYNSPLHF.

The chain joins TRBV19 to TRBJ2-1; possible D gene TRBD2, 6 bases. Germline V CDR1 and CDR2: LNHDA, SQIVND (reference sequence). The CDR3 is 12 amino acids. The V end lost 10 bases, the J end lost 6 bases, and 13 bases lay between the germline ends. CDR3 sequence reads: CATRGVGNEQFF. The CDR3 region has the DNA TGTGCCACCCGCGGGGTAGGCAATGAGCAGTTCTTC.

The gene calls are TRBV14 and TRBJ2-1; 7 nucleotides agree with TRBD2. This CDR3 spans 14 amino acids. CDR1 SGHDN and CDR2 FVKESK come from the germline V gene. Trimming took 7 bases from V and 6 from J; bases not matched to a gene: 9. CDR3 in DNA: TGTGCCAGCAAAGCGGGGCGTTCGGTCAATGAGCAGTTCTTC. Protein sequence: CASKAGRSVNEQFF.

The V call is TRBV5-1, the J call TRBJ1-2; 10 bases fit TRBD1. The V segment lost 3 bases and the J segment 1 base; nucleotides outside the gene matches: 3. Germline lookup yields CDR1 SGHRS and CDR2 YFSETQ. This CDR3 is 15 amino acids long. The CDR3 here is CASSWGTGVNYGYTF. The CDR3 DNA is TGCGCCAGCAGCTGGGGGACAGGGGTTAACTATGGCTACACCTTC.

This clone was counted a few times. CDR3 sequence reads: CASSLDPGDPPQHF. The CDR3 coding sequence is TGTGCCAGCAGCTTGGATCCAGGGGATCCGCCCCAGCATTTT. The J gene is TRBJ1-5, the V gene TRBV5-4, with D tentatively TRBD1 (6 bases). Trimming shortened V by 0 bases and J by 9 bases, and 13 bases separated the two germline ends. Germline V gene data show CDR1 as SGHNT and CDR2 as YYREEE (reference sequence). CDR3 length: 14 residues. The complete variable domain, with remaining parts taken from reference TRBV5-4 and TRBJ1-5, reads ETGVTQSPTHLIKTRGQQVTLRCSSQSGHNTVSWYQQALGQGPQFIFQYYREEENGRGNFPPRFSGLQFPNYSSELNVNALELDDSALYLCASSLDPGDPPQHFGDGTRLSIL.

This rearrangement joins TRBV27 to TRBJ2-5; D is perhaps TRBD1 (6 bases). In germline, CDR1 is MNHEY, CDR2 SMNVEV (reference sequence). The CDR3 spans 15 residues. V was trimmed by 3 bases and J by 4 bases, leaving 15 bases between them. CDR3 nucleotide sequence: TGTGCCAGCAGTTTTAACAGGGTTGATGGAGAGACCCAGTACTTC. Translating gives CASSFNRVDGETQYF.

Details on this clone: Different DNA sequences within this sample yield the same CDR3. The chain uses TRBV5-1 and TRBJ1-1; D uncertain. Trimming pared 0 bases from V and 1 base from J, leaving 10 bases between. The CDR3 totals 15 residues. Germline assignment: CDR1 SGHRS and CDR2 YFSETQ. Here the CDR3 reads CASSLGTGGNTEAFF. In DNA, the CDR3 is TGCGCCAGCAGCTTGGGTACGGGTGGGAACACTGAAGCTTTCTTT.

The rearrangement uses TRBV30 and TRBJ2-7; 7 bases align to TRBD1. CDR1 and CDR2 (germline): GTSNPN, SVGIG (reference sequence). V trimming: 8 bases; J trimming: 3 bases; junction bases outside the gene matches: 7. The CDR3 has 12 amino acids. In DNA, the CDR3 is TGTGCCACCAGGGACAGCCGCTACGAGCAGTACTTC. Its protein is CATRDSRYEQYF. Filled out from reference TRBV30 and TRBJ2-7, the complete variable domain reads SQTIHQWPATLVQPVGSPLSLECTVEGTSNPNLYWYRQAAGRGLQLLFYSVGIGQISSEVPQNLSASRPQDRQFILSSKKLLLSDSGFYLCATRDSRYEQYFGPGTRLTVT.

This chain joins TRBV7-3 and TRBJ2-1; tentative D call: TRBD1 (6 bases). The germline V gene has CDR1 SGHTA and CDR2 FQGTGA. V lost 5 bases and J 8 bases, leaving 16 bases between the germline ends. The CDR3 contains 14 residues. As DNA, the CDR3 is TGTGCCAGCAGCCTACAGGGTTCGATCGATGAGCAGTTCTTC. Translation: CASSLQGSIDEQFF.

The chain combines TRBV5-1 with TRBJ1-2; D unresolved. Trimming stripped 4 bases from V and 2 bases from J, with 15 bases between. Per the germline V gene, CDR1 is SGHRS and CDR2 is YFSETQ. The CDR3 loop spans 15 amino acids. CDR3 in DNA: TGCGCCAGCAGCCCGGGCCCCGCAGAGAACTATGGCTACACCTTC. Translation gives CASSPGPAENYGYTF.

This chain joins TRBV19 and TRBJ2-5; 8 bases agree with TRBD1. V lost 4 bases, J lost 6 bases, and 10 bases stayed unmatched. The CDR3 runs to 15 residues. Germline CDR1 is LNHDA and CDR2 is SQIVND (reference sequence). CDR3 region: CASSRTGQGEKTQYF. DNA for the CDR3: TGTGCCAGTAGTAGAACCGGACAGGGAGAGAAGACCCAGTACTTC.